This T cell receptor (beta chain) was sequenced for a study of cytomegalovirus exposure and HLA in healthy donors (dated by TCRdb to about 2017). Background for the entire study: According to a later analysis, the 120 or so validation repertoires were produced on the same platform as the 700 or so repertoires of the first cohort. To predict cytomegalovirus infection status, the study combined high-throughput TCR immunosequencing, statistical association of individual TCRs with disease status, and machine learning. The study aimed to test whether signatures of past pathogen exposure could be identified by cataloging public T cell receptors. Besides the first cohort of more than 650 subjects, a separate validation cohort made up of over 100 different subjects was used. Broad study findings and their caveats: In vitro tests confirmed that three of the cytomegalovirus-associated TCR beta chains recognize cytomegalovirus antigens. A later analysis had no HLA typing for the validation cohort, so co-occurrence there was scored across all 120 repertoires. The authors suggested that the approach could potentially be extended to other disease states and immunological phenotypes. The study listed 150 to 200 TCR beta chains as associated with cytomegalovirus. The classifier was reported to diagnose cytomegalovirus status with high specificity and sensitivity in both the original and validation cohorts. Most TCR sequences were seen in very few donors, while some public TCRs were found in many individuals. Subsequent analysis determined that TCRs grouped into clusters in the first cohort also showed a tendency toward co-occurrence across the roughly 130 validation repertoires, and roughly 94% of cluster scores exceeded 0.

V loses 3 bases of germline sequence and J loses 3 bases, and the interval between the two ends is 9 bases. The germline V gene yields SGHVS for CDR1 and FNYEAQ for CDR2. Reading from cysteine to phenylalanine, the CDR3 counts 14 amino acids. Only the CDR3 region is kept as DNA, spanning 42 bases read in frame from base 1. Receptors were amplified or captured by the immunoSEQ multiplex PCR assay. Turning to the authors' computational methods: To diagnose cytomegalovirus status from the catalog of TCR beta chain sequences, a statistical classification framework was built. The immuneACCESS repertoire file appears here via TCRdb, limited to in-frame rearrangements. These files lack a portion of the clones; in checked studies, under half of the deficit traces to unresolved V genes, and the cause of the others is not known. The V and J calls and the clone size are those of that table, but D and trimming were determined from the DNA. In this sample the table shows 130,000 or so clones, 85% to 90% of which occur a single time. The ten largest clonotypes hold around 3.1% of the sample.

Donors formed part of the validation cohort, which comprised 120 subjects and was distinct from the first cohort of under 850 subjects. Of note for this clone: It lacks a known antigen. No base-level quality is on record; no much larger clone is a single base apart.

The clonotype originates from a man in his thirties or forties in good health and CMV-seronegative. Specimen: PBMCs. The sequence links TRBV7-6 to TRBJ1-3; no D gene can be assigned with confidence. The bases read TGTGCCAGCAGCTTCGCGGAGGATGGAAACACCATATATTTT. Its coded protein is CASSFAEDGNTIYF. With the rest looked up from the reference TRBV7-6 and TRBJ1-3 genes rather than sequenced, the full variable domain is GAGVSQSPRYKVTKRGQDVALRCDPISGHVSLYWYRQALGQGPEFLTYFNYEAQQDKSGLPNDRFSAERPEGSISTLTIQRTEQRDSAMYRCASSFAEDGNTIYFGEGSWLTVV.